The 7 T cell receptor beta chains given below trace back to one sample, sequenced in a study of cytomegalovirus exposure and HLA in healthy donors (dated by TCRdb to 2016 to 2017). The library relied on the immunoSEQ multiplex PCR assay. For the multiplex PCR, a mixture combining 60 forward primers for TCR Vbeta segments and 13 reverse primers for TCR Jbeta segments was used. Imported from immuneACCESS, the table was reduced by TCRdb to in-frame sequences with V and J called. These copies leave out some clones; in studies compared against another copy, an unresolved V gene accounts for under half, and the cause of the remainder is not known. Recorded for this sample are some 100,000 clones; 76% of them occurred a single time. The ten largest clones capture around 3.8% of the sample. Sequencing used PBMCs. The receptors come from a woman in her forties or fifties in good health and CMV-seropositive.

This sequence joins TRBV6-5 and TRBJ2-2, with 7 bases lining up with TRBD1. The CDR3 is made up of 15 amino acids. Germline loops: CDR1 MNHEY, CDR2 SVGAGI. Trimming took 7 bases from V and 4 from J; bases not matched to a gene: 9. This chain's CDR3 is CASTTGASVTGELFF. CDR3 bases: TGTGCCAGCACAACAGGGGCGAGTGTCACCGGGGAGCTGTTTTTT.

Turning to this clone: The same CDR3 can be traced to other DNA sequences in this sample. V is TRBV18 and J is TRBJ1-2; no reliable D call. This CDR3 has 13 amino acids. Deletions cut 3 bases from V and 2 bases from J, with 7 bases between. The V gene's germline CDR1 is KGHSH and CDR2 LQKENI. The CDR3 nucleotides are TGTGCCAGCTCACCGGAGGAGAACTATGGCTACACCTTC. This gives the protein CASSPEENYGYTF.

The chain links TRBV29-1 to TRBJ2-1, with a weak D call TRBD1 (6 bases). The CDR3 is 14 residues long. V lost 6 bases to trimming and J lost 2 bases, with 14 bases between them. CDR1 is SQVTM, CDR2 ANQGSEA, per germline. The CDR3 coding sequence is TGCAGCGTCAGACGAACAGGGACCTACAATGAGCAGTTCTTC. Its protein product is CSVRRTGTYNEQFF.

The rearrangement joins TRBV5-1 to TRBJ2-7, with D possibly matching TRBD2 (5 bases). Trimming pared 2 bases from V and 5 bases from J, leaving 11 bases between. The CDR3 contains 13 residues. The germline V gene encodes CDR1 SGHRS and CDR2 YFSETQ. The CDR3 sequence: CASSLGLSDEQYF. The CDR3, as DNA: TGCGCCAGCAGCTTAGGACTCTCGGACGAGCAGTACTTC.

CDR3 residues: CASTKGTGKEEKLFF. The CDR3 coding sequence is TGCGCCAGCACCAAGGGGACAGGGAAGGAAGAAAAACTGTTTTTT. The chain has TRBV4-1 and TRBJ1-4; 9 bases line up with TRBD1. Germline CDR1 MGHRA, CDR2 YSYEKL. This CDR3 is built from 15 residues. Germline trimming cut 7 bases from V and 8 bases from J; bases unmatched to any gene: 11.

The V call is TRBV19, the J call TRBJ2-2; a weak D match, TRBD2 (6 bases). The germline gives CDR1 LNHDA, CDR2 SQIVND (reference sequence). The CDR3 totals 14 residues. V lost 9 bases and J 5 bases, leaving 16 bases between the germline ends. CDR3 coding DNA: TGTGCCAGCCATGGCGGGGCACGGACCGGGGAGCTGTTTTTT. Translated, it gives CASHGGARTGELFF.

The CDR3 spells CASSIEGESGYTF. Here the CDR3 DNA reads TGTGCCAGTAGTATCGAAGGGGAAAGTGGCTACACCTTC. The chain has TRBV19 and TRBJ1-2, with a tentative D call TRBD1 (5 bases). Per the germline V gene, CDR1 is LNHDA and CDR2 is SQIVND (reference sequence). This CDR3 is built from 13 residues. The V end lost 3 bases, the J end lost 7 bases, and 12 bases lay between the germline ends.